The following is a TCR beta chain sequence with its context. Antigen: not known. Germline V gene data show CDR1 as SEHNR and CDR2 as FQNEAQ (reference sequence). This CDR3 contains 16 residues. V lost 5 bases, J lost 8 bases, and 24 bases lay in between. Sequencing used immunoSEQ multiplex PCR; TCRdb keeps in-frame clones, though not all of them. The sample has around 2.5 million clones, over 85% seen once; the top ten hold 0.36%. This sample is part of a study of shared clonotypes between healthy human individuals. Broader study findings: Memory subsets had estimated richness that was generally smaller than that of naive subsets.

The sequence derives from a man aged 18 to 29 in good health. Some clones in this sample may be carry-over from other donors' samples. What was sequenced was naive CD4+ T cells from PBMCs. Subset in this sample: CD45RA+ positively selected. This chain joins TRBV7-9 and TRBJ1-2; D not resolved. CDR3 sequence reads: CASSPSPGYVTRGYTF. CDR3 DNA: TGTGCCAGCAGCCCCTCGCCCGGCTACGTGACTAGGGGCTACACCTTC. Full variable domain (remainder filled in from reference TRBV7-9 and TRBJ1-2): DTGVSQNPRHKITKRGQNVTFRCDPISEHNRLYWYRQTLGQGPEFLTYFQNEAQLEKSRLLSDRFSAERPKGSFSTLEIQRTEQGDSAMYLCASSPSPGYVTRGYTFGSGTRLTVV.